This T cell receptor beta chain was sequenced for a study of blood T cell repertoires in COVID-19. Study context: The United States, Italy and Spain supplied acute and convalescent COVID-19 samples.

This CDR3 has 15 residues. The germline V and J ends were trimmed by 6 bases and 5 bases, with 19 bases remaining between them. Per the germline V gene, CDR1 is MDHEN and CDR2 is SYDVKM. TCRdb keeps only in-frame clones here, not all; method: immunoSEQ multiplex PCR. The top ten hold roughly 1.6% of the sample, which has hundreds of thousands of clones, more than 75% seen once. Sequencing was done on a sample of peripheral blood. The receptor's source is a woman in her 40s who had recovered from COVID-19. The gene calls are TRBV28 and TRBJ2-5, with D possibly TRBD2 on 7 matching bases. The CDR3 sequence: CASRQGGGGGETQYF. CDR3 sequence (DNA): TGTGCCAGCAGACAAGGGGGGGGCGGCGGTGAGACCCAGTACTTC. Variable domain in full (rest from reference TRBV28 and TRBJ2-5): DVKVTQSSRYLVKRTGEKVFLECVQDMDHENMFWYRQDPGLGLRLIYFSYDVKMKEKGDIPEGYSVSREKKERFSLILESASTNQTSMYLCASRQGGGGGETQYFGPGTRLLVL.